This T cell receptor (beta chain) was obtained from a study of vaccination effects on CD4 cells after COVID-19. ViraFEST expansion of antigen-specific CD4+ T cells with viral peptide pools preceded sequencing. Researchers isolated CD4+ T cells once approximately eleven days of culture had elapsed. Two doses of either BNT162b2 or mRNA-1273 were given to each participant. Around 2.2 million PBMC were seeded per well and grown in the presence of roughly 9.3 IU/ml IL-2 and 8.5 to 10 ug/ml peptides. This clone has more than one count but fewer than ten. Its antigen is unidentified. The V gene lost 5 bases and the J gene lost 1 base, with 26 bases spanning the gap. The CDR3 has 20 residues. CDR1 and CDR2 (germline): PRHDT, FYEKMQ (reference sequence). Measured with immunoSEQ multiplex PCR; TCRdb has only the in-frame clones, and not every one. The table includes 25,000 to 30,000 clones, 70% to 75% detected once.

The chain employs TRBV13 and TRBJ2-2, with TRBD2 as a possible D gene (7 bases). The source was CD4+ T cells from PBMCs cultured with HCoV-NL63 spike peptides, collected after COVID-19 vaccination. This TCR was recovered from a human donor who received a COVID-19 vaccine. CDR3 sequence: CASSPQWGAGREGNTGELFF. The CDR3 nucleotides are TGTGCCAGCAGCCCCCAATGGGGGGCAGGTAGGGAGGGGAACACCGGGGAGCTGTTTTTT.